A single sample gave rise to the 8 T cell receptor beta chains below, sequenced in a study of cytotoxic CD8 clonotypes in ibrutinib-treated CLL. Sequencing used immunoSEQ multiplex PCR; TCRdb keeps in-frame clones, though not all of them. The table lists roughly 150,000 clones, about 84% of them singletons, with over 4.5% in the top ten. Sequencing used PBMCs, obtained after 24 months of ibrutinib treatment. These receptors were taken from a human donor with chronic lymphocytic leukemia.

The chain recombines TRBV7-3 with TRBJ1-2; the match to TRBD1 covers 9 bases. The J segment lost 2 bases and the V segment lost 5 bases, leaving 9 bases of the junction unmatched. The CDR3 totals 16 residues. Germline CDR1 SGHTA, CDR2 FQGTGA. The CDR3 coding sequence is TGTGCCAGCAGCCCCGAACCGGGACAGGGAAACTATGGCTACACCTTC. This codes for CASSPEPGQGNYGYTF.

This clone appeared a single time. J is TRBJ1-5 and V is TRBV28; tentatively, D is TRBD1 (5 bases). Germline CDR1 is MDHEN and CDR2 is SYDVKM. The CDR3 loop spans 15 amino acids. Trimming removed 3 bases at V and 4 bases at J, with 13 bases between. The CDR3 loop reads CASSFGGTGNQPQHF. The CDR3 nucleotides are TGTGCCAGCAGTTTCGGGGGGACGGGGAATCAGCCCCAGCATTTT.

The chain recombines TRBV2 with TRBJ1-2; 7 nucleotides agree with TRBD1. In germline, CDR1 is SNHLY, CDR2 FYNNEI. This CDR3 is built from 13 residues. Germline trimming cut 10 bases from V and 7 bases from J; bases unmatched to any gene: 12. CDR3 sequence (DNA): TGTGCCACCCAGGGGGGGGGCATGTCTGGCTACACCTTC. Encoded protein: CATQGGGMSGYTF.

This chain joins TRBV7-2 and TRBJ2-7; TRBD2 agrees at 9 bases. The CDR3 consists of 15 residues. Germline assignment: CDR1 SGHTA and CDR2 FQGNSA. V lost 2 bases, J lost 3 bases, and 5 bases stayed unmatched. The CDR3 nucleotides are TGTGCCAGCAGCTTACAAGCTAGCGGGAACTACGAGCAGTACTTC. It is translated as CASSLQASGNYEQYF. Filled out from reference TRBV7-2 and TRBJ2-7, the complete variable domain reads GAGVSQSPSNKVTEKGKDVELRCDPISGHTALYWYRQSLGQGLEFLIYFQGNSAPDKSGLPSDRFSAERTGGSVSTLTIQRTQQEDSAVYLCASSLQASGNYEQYFGPGTRLTVT.

This clone was counted only a few times. The V and J genes are TRBV18 and TRBJ1-1; 8 bases agree with TRBD1. The CDR3 is made up of 14 amino acids. The germline CDR1 and CDR2 sequences are KGHSH and LQKENI. J lost 1 base, V lost 6 bases, and 4 bases had no gene match. DNA for the CDR3: TGTGCCAGCTCCCAGGGACAGGCGAACACTGAAGCTTTCTTT. This sequence encodes CASSQGQANTEAFF.

The chain joins TRBV6-6 to TRBJ1-1, with a tentative D call TRBD1 (6 bases). The CDR3 has 15 amino acids. Germline-derived CDR1 and CDR2 are MNHNY and SVGAGI (reference sequence). Between the trimmed V and J ends, which lost 4 bases and 1 base, there was a span of 13 bases. Written as DNA, the CDR3 is TGTGCCAGCAGTTCCCAGACAGGCCCGAACACTGAAGCTTTCTTT. It encodes CASSSQTGPNTEAFF.

This chain joins TRBV19 and TRBJ2-5, with D unresolved. The germline gives CDR1 LNHDA, CDR2 SQIVND (reference sequence). Trimming removed 1 base at V and 5 bases at J, with 11 bases between. This CDR3 contains 14 residues. In nucleotides, the CDR3 is TGTGCCAGTAGTATAGTGGCGGCGCGGGAGACCCAGTACTTC. Protein product: CASSIVAARETQYF.

DNA of the CDR3: TGCGCCAGCAGCCAAGATGTACGCACTCAGCCCCAGCATTTT. Protein sequence: CASSQDVRTQPQHF. The chain uses TRBV4-3 and TRBJ1-5; no clear D gene. CDR1 LGHNA and CDR2 YSLEER come from the germline V gene. The CDR3 is 14 residues long. V lost 0 bases and J 6 bases, leaving 9 bases between the germline ends.